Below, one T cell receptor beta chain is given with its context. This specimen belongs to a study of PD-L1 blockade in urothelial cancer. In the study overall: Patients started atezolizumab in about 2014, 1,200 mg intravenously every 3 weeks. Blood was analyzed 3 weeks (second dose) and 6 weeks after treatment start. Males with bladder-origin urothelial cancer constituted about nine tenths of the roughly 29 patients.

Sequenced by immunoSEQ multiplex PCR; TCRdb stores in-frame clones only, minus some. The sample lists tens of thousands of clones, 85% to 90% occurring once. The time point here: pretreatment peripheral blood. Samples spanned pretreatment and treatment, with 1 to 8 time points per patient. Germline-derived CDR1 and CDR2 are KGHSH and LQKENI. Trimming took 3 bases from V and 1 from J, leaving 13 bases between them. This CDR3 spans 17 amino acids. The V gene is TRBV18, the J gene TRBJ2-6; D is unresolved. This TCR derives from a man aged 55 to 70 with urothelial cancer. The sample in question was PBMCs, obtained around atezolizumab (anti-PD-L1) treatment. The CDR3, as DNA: TGTGCCAGCTCACCGAGGAGTCCCTCATCTGGGGCCAACGTCCTGACTTTC. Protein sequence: CASSPRSPSSGANVLTF.